This TCR beta chain was sequenced for a study of vaccination and CD4 T cells after COVID-19. Overall study: The interval from dose two to post-vaccine sampling had a median of approximately 73 days, and it ranged from 14 to 241.

Regarding the study as a whole: In median terms, SARS-CoV-2-reactive clonotypes went from roughly 22 to 38, a nonsignificant rise.

TCRdb itself ran the PCR reads through MiXCR, one entry per CDR3 protein. The sample records approximately 40,000 distinct CDR3 sequences, 35% to 45% being singletons. Note on this clonotype: Antigen specificity is unknown.

Time point given: late sampling 161 to 241 days after vaccination in three convalescent patients. The sequencing used CD4+ T cells from blood, collected about 7 months after SARS-CoV-2 vaccination. This sequence was found in a human donor who had recovered from COVID-19.

Written as DNA, the CDR3 is TGCAGTGCTGAGCGGGAGGGCATCTACAATGAGCAGTTCTTC. Translation gives CSAEREGIYNEQFF. The V call is TRBV20-1, the J call TRBJ2-1; 10 nucleotides align to TRBD2. Germline lookup yields CDR1 DFQATT and CDR2 SNEGSKA (reference sequence). This CDR3 has 14 residues. V lost 5 bases to trimming and J lost 3 bases; unmatched junction nucleotides: 4.